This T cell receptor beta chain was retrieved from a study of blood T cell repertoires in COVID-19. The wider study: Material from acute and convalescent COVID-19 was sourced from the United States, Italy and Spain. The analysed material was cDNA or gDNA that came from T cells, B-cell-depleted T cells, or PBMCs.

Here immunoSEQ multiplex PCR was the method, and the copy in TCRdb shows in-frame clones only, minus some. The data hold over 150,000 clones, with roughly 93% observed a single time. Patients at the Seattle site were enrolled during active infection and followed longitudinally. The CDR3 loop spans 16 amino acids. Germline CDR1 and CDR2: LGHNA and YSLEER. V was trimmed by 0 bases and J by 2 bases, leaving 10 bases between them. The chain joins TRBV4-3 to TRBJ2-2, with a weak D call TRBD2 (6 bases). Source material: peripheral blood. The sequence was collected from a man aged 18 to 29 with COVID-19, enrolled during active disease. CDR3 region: CASSQEAGRNTGELFF. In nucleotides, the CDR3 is TGCGCCAGCAGCCAAGAGGCGGGGAGAAACACCGGGGAGCTGTTTTTT.